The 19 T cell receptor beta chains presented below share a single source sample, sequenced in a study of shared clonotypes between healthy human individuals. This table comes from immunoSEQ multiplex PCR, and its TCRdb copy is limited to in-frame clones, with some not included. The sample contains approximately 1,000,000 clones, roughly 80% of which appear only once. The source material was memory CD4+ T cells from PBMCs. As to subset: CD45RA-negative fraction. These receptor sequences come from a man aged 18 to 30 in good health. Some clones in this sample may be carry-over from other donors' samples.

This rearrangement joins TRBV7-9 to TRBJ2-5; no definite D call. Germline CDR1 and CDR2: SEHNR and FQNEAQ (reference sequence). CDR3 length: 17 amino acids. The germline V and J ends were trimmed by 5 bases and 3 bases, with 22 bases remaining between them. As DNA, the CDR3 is TGTGCCAGCAGCCCCCCCCCGACTGAAAGGGTCAAAGAGACCCAGTACTTC. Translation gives CASSPPPTERVKETQYF.

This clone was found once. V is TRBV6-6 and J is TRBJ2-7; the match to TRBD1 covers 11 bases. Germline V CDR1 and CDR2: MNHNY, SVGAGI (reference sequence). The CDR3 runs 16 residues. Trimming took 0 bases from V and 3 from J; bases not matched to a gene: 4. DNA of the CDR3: TGTGCCAGCAGTTACTCCTCCGGGACAGGGGGCTACGAGCAGTACTTC. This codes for CASSYSSGTGGYEQYF.

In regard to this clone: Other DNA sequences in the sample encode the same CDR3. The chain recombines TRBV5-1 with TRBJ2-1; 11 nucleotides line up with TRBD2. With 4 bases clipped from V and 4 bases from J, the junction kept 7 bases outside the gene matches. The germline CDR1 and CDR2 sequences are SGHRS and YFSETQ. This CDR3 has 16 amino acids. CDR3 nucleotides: TGCGCCAGCAGCCTCGGACTAGCGGGCCTTTACAATGAGCAGTTCTTC. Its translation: CASSLGLAGLYNEQFF.

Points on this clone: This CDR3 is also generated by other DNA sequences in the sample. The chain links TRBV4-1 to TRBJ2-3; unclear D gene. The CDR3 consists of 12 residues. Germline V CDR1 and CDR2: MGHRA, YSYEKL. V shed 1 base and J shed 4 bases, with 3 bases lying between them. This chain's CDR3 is CASSQVADTQYF. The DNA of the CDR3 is TGCGCCAGCAGCCAAGTCGCAGATACGCAGTATTTT.

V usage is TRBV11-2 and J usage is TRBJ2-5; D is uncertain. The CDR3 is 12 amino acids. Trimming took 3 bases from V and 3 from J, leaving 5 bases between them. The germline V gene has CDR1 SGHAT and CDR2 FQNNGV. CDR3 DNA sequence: TGTGCCAGCAGCTTGGTTGAAGAGACCCAGTACTTC. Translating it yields CASSLVEETQYF.

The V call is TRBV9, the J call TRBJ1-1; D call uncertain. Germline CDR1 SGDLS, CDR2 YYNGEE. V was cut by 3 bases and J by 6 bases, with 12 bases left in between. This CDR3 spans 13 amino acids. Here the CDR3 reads CASSATYGPEAFF. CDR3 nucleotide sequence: TGTGCCAGCAGCGCAACCTATGGCCCTGAAGCTTTCTTT.

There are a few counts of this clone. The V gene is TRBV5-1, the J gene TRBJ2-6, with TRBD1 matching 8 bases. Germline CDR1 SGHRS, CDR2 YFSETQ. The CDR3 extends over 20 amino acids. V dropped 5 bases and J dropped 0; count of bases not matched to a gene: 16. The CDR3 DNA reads TGCGCCAGCAGAGGTCCCGGGACAGGAGCCACTTACTCTGGGGCCAACGTCCTGACTTTC. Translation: CASRGPGTGATYSGANVLTF.

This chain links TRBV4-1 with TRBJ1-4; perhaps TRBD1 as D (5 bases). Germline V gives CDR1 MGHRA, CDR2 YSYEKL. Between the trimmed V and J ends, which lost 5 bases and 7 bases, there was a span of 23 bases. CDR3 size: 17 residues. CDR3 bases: TGCGCCAGCAGCTTAAGAGGGGAGGGGAGGCTTGGTGAAAAACTGTTTTTT. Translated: CASSLRGEGRLGEKLFF.

CDR3 in amino acids: CASSFGEETQYF. In DNA, the CDR3 is TGTGCCAGCAGCTTTGGGGAAGAGACCCAGTACTTC. This chain links TRBV7-9 with TRBJ2-5, with D uncertain. The V end lost 3 bases, the J end lost 3 bases, and 5 bases lay between the germline ends. The CDR3 totals 12 residues. Per the germline V gene, CDR1 is SEHNR and CDR2 is FQNEAQ (reference sequence).

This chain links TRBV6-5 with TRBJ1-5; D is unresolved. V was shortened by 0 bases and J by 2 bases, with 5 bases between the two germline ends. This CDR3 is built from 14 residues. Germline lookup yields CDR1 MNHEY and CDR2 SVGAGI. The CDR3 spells CASSYSAGNQPQHF. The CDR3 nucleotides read TGTGCCAGCAGTTACTCAGCAGGCAATCAGCCCCAGCATTTT.

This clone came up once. In nucleotides, the CDR3 is TGTGCCTGGAGTATGTGGAGCTCCTATAATTCACCCCTCCACTTT. It is translated as CAWSMWSSYNSPLHF. The rearrangement links TRBV30 to TRBJ1-6; unclear D gene. Germline CDR1 and CDR2: GTSNPN and SVGIG (reference sequence). CDR3 length: 15 residues. Trimming left V 2 bases short and J 0 bases short, with 8 bases between.

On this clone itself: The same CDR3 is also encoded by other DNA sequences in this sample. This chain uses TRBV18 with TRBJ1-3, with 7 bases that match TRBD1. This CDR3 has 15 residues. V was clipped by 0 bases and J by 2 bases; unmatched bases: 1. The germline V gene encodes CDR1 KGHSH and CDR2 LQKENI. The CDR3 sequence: CASSPPGTAGNTIYF. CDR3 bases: TGTGCCAGCTCACCACCCGGGACAGCTGGAAACACCATATATTTT.

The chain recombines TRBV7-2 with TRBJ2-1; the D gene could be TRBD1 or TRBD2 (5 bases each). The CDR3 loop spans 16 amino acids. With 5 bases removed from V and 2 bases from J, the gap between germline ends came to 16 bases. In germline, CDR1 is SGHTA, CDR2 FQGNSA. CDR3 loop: CASSVQSGTPYNEQFF. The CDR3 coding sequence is TGTGCCAGCAGCGTCCAGTCCGGGACGCCCTACAATGAGCAGTTCTTC.

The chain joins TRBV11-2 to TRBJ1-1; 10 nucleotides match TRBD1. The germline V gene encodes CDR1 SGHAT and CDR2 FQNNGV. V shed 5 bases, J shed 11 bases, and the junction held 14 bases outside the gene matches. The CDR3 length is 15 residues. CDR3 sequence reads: CASSPRGTGDVSAFF. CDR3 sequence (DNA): TGTGCCAGCAGCCCCCGGGGGACAGGGGACGTGTCGGCTTTCTTT.

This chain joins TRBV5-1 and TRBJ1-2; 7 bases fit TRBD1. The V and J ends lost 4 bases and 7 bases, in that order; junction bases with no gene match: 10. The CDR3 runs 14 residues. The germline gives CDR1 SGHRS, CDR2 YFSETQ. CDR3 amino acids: CASSQTTGVPGYTF. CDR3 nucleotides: TGCGCCAGCAGCCAGACTACAGGGGTCCCTGGCTACACCTTC.

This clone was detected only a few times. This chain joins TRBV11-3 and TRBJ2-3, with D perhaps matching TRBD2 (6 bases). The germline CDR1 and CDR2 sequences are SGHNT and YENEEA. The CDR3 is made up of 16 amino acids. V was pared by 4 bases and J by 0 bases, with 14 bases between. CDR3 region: CASSSGLSPSTDTQYF. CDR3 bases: TGTGCCAGCAGCTCGGGACTCTCGCCTAGCACAGATACGCAGTATTTT.

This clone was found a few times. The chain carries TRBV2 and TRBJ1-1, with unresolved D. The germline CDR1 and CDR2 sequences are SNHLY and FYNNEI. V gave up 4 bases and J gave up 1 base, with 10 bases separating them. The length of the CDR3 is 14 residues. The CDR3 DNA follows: TGTGCCAGCAGTGTTCAGATCGGGAACACTGAAGCTTTCTTT. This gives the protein CASSVQIGNTEAFF.

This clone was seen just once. The CDR3 nucleotides are TGTGCCAGCAGCTTGGCACCAGCGGGAGATTACGAGCAGTACTTC. As protein: CASSLAPAGDYEQYF. This chain connects TRBV5-6 to TRBJ2-7, with 8 positions matching TRBD2. The germline V gene has CDR1 SGHDT and CDR2 YYEEEE. The CDR3 loop spans 15 amino acids. Trimming took 0 bases from V and 4 from J; bases not matched to a gene: 6.

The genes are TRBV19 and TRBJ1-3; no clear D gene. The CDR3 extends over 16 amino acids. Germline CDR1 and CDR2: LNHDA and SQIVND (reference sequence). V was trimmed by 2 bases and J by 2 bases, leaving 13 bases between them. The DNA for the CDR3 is TGTGCCAGTAGTATAAGGAGCGTTGATGCTGGAAACACCATATATTTT. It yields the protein CASSIRSVDAGNTIYF.